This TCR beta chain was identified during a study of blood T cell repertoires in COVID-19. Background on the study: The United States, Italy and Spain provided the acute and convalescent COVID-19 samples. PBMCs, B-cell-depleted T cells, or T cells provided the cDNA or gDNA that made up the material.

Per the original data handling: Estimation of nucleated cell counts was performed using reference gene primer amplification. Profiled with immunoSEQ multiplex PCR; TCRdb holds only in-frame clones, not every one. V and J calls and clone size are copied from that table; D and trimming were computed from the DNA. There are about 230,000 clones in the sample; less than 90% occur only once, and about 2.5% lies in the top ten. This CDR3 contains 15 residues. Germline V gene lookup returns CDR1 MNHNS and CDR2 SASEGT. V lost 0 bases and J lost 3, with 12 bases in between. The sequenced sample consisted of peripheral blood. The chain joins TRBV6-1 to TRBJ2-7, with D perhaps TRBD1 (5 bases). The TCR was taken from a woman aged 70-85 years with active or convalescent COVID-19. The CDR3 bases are TGTGCCAGCAGTGAAGCGCTCCAGGGAATCTACGAGCAGTACTTC. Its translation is CASSEALQGIYEQYF.